The 24 T cell receptor beta chains below all came from one sample that was sequenced in a study of graft-versus-host responses after intestinal transplantation. No antigen has been identified for these receptors. The method was immunoSEQ multiplex PCR; TCRdb's version includes in-frame clones alone and lacks a portion of them. The sample yields 100,000 or so clones, more than 85% seen once. Source: unstimulated CD4+ T cells sorted from spleen or lymph node cells, taken before intestinal transplant. Every receptor here comes from a human donor who received an intestinal transplant.

The genes are TRBV4-2 and TRBJ2-5; 11 bases are a match to TRBD2. CDR3 length: 16 residues. The J segment lost 5 bases and the V segment lost 1 base, leaving 6 bases of the junction unmatched. Per the germline V gene, CDR1 is LGHNA and CDR2 is YNFKEQ. The CDR3 coding sequence is TGTGCCAGCAGCCAAGTCACTAGCGGGAGTAGGGAGACCCAGTACTTC. Protein product: CASSQVTSGSRETQYF.

The chain employs TRBV7-2 and TRBJ1-2, with 10 bases fitting TRBD1. Trimming at V came to 6 bases and at J to 8 bases, leaving 12 bases not matched to a gene. This CDR3 has 15 residues. CDR1 is SGHTA, CDR2 FQGNSA, per germline. The CDR3 reads CASSIPGQGMKGYTF. CDR3 DNA sequence: TGTGCCAGCAGTATACCGGGACAGGGGATGAAAGGCTACACCTTC.

This clone has just one count. J is TRBJ2-5 and V is TRBV5-1; D ambiguous. Germline values: CDR1 SGHRS, CDR2 YFSETQ. The CDR3 runs 14 residues. V shed 0 bases and J shed 2 bases, with 8 bases lying between them. DNA for the CDR3: TGCGCCAGCAGCTTGGAGACATTACAAGAGACCCAGTACTTC. As protein: CASSLETLQETQYF.

The V call is TRBV28, the J call TRBJ1-6, with TRBD1 as a possible D gene (5 bases). This CDR3 comprises 16 residues. The ends were cut back, 7 bases at V and 2 bases at J, with 15 bases in the middle. Looked up from germline, CDR1 is MDHEN and CDR2 is SYDVKM. Written as DNA, the CDR3 is TGTGCCAGCACTTTTAGGTCGGGGGCCTATAATTCACCCCTCCACTTT. Its protein product is CASTFRSGAYNSPLHF.

The chain couples TRBV5-1 to TRBJ2-3; TRBD2 aligns across 7 bases. This CDR3 comprises 15 residues. V shed 5 bases, J shed 2 bases, and the junction held 8 bases outside the gene matches. Germline CDR1 SGHRS, CDR2 YFSETQ. The CDR3 reads CASSSAGIFTDTQYF. Here the CDR3 DNA reads TGCGCCAGCAGTTCAGCGGGAATCTTCACAGATACGCAGTATTTT.

This chain joins TRBV7-3 and TRBJ1-2; 9 nucleotides match TRBD1. The trim removed 4 bases at V and 3 bases at J, leaving 9 bases unmatched. The CDR3 covers 16 residues. CDR1 and CDR2 (germline): SGHTA, FQGTGA. The CDR3 sequence: CASSWDREGLDYGYTF. In DNA, the CDR3 is TGTGCCAGCAGCTGGGACAGGGAAGGACTGGACTATGGCTACACCTTC.

The chain is built from TRBV6-1 and TRBJ2-1, with 12 bases identical to TRBD1. The CDR3 length is 16 residues. V lost 3 bases, J lost 4 bases, and 4 bases stayed unmatched. In germline, CDR1 is MNHNS, CDR2 SASEGT. CDR3 loop: CASSEPGQGAYNEQFF. As DNA, the CDR3 is TGTGCCAGCAGTGAGCCGGGACAGGGGGCTTACAATGAGCAGTTCTTC.

In nucleotides, the CDR3 is TGTGCCAGCTGGCGACGGGGCGGGGAGCTGTTTTTT. This encodes CASWRRGGELFF. The V and J genes are TRBV6-1 and TRBJ2-2, with D possibly being TRBD2 (5 bases). CDR1 is MNHNS, CDR2 SASEGT, per germline. With 8 bases removed from V and 7 bases from J, the gap between germline ends came to 11 bases. This CDR3 has 12 residues.

Here the CDR3 DNA reads TGCGCCAGCAGCTTGGTGGGGAGATTTACCAACACCATATATTTT. Protein: CASSLVGRFTNTIYF. The chain links TRBV5-1 to TRBJ1-3; D gene ambiguous. Germline V CDR1 and CDR2: SGHRS, YFSETQ. The ends were cut back, 0 bases at V and 7 bases at J, with 14 bases in the middle. The CDR3 covers 15 residues. Full variable domain (outside the CDR3, taken from reference TRBV5-1 and TRBJ1-3): KAGVTQTPRYLIKTRGQQVTLSCSPISGHRSVSWYQQTPGQGLQFLFEYFSETQRNKGNFPGRFSGRQFSNSRSEMNVSTLELGDSALYLCASSLVGRFTNTIYFGEGSWLTVV.

In its sample, this clone was seen once. The V and J genes are TRBV12-5 and TRBJ1-5, with D possibly matching TRBD1 (6 bases). V was clipped by 7 bases and J by 7 bases, with 17 bases between them. The CDR3 has 14 amino acids. The germline V gene encodes CDR1 LGHNT and CDR2 FRNRAP. CDR3: CASVAYRARQPQHF. CDR3 nucleotide sequence: TGTGCTAGTGTCGCATACAGGGCTCGGCAGCCCCAGCATTTT.

V is TRBV5-5 and J is TRBJ1-1; D is uncertain. V was cut by 2 bases and J by 4 bases, with 12 bases left in between. From germline, CDR1 is SGHKS and CDR2 YYEKEE (reference sequence). The CDR3 extends over 14 amino acids. CDR3 nucleotide sequence: TGTGCCAGCAGCTTAGGATACCGGGGCACTGAAGCTTTCTTT. Encoded protein: CASSLGYRGTEAFF.

This clone occurred once. The chain joins TRBV28 to TRBJ2-7; the match to TRBD1 covers 10 bases. The CDR3 totals 17 residues. V shed 5 bases, J shed 1 base, and the junction held 11 bases outside the gene matches. The germline gives CDR1 MDHEN, CDR2 SYDVKM. CDR3 sequence reads: CASSGGQGFSWSYEQYF. DNA of the CDR3: TGTGCCAGCAGTGGGGGACAGGGGTTCTCTTGGTCCTACGAGCAGTACTTC.

The J gene is TRBJ2-2, the V gene TRBV11-3, with D unclear. V lost 5 bases and J 7 bases, leaving 8 bases between the germline ends. The germline gives CDR1 SGHNT, CDR2 YENEEA. CDR3 length: 12 residues. The CDR3 protein is CASSRIGGELFF. The DNA of the CDR3 is TGTGCCAGCAGCCGAATCGGCGGGGAGCTGTTTTTT.

J is TRBJ2-5 and V is TRBV29-1; TRBD2 matches 7 bases. With V trimmed by 5 bases and J by 1 base, 7 bases remained unmatched. The CDR3 is 14 residues long. Germline CDR1 SQVTM, CDR2 ANQGSEA. In DNA, the CDR3 is TGCAGCGTTAGGCCTAGCGGACTCCAAGAGACCCAGTACTTC. It specifies CSVRPSGLQETQYF. The complete variable domain, with remaining parts taken from reference TRBV29-1 and TRBJ2-5, reads SAVISQKPSRDICQRGTSLTIQCQVDSQVTMMFWYRQQPGQSLTLIATANQGSEATYESGFVIDKFPISRPNLTFSTLTVSNMSPEDSSIYLCSVRPSGLQETQYFGPGTRLLVL.

J is TRBJ1-1 and V is TRBV7-9, with 7 bases identical to TRBD1. CDR3 length: 16 amino acids. The germline CDR1 and CDR2 sequences are SEHNR and FQNEAQ (reference sequence). Losses at the gene ends were 4 bases for V and 7 bases for J; bases not matched to a gene: 15. As DNA, the CDR3 is TGTGCCAGCAGCTCGGGCCAACAGGGGTCTGTTAGTGAAGCTTTCTTT. It is translated as CASSSGQQGSVSEAFF.

This clone appeared once. The chain recombines TRBV5-4 with TRBJ1-4, with D maybe TRBD1 (5 bases). Germline V gene sequence: CDR1 SGHNT, CDR2 YYREEE (reference sequence). CDR3 size: 14 residues. The V end lost 4 bases, the J end lost 8 bases, and 15 bases lay between the germline ends. The CDR3 spells CASSRGGGGEKLFF. The CDR3 coding sequence is TGTGCCAGCAGCCGGGGCGGGGGTGGCGAAAAACTGTTTTTT.

V is TRBV27 and J is TRBJ2-1; a possible D gene is TRBD2 (7 bases). This CDR3 is 17 amino acids long. Per the germline V gene, CDR1 is MNHEY and CDR2 is SMNVEV (reference sequence). V lost 6 bases to trimming and J lost 9 bases, with 27 bases between them. The CDR3 sequence is CASSRGGIRGGSSEQFF. The CDR3, as DNA: TGTGCCAGCAGCCGGGGCGGGATAAGGGGGGGATCCAGTGAGCAGTTCTTC.

The gene calls are TRBV7-6 and TRBJ2-1, with 8 positions matching TRBD2. The CDR3 is made up of 17 amino acids. Germline assignment: CDR1 SGHVS and CDR2 FNYEAQ. V shed 2 bases, J shed 0 bases, and the junction held 6 bases outside the gene matches. In DNA form, the CDR3 reads TGTGCCAGCAGCTTAAGACAGAGCGGGAGCTCCTACAATGAGCAGTTCTTC. Encoded protein: CASSLRQSGSSYNEQFF.

The rearrangement uses TRBV9 and TRBJ1-1; D possibly corresponds to TRBD1 (6 bases). The CDR3 sequence is 14 residues long. V lost 0 bases to trimming and J lost 8 bases, with 14 bases between them. Germline V gene sequence: CDR1 SGDLS, CDR2 YYNGEE. This CDR3 is CASSVATRGTEAFF. CDR3 nucleotide sequence: TGTGCCAGCAGCGTAGCTACCAGGGGCACGGAAGCTTTCTTT. The complete variable domain, with remaining parts taken from reference TRBV9 and TRBJ1-1, reads DSGVTQTPKHLITATGQRVTLRCSPRSGDLSVYWYQQSLDQGLQFLIQYYNGEERAKGNILERFSAQQFPDLHSELNLSSLELGDSALYFCASSVATRGTEAFFGQGTRLTVV.

The V and J genes are TRBV30 and TRBJ1-1; possibly TRBD1 for D (5 bases). This CDR3 is 12 amino acids long. Germline assignment: CDR1 GTSNPN and CDR2 SVGIG (reference sequence). Between the trimmed V and J ends, which lost 5 bases and 1 base, there was a span of 8 bases. CDR3 region: CAWADRNTEAFF. CDR3 sequence (DNA): TGTGCCTGGGCAGACAGGAACACTGAAGCTTTCTTT.

This clone came up once. For the CDR3, the DNA is TGTGCCAGCAGGTCTCAGGTCAGCGGCACCTACGAGCAGTACTTC. Translated: CASRSQVSGTYEQYF. V and J are TRBV6-5 and TRBJ2-7, with D perhaps matching TRBD2 (5 bases). This CDR3 is 15 amino acids long. CDR1 and CDR2 from the germline V gene are MNHEY and SVGAGI. Trimming cost V 6 bases and J 2 bases, with 17 bases left between them.

The chain couples TRBV7-9 to TRBJ2-7; D not resolved. From germline, CDR1 is SEHNR and CDR2 FQNEAQ (reference sequence). Between the trimmed V and J ends, which lost 2 bases and 2 bases, there was a span of 4 bases. This CDR3 comprises 12 residues. CDR3 sequence (DNA): TGTGCCAGCAGCTTAAATACCTACGAGCAGTACTTC. Protein: CASSLNTYEQYF.

This clone occurred once. The chain uses TRBV11-1 and TRBJ2-1; TRBD2 matches at 9 bases. CDR3 length: 15 residues. The V segment lost 4 bases and the J segment 4 bases; nucleotides outside the gene matches: 5. Germline CDR1 and CDR2: SGHAT and FQDESV (reference sequence). In nucleotides, the CDR3 is TGTGCCAGCAGCTATGGGACTAGCAGATACAATGAGCAGTTCTTC. Encoded protein: CASSYGTSRYNEQFF.

The CDR3 DNA sequence: TGTGCCAGCAGTGCACATAGCGGGAGTCTTTCCTACGAGCAGTACTTC. It codes for CASSAHSGSLSYEQYF. The gene calls are TRBV2 and TRBJ2-7; TRBD2 aligns across 9 bases. This CDR3 comprises 16 residues. CDR1 and CDR2 (germline): SNHLY, FYNNEI. The trim removed 4 bases at V and 1 base at J, leaving 8 bases unmatched. The variable domain in full, with the rest retrieved from reference TRBV2 and TRBJ2-7, is EPEVTQTPSHQVTQMGQEVILRCVPISNHLYFYWYRQILGQKVEFLVSFYNNEISEKSEIFDDQFSVERPDGSNFTLKIRSTKLEDSAMYFCASSAHSGSLSYEQYFGPGTRLTVT.